Presented here are 30 T cell receptor beta chains from one specimen sequenced in a study of blood T cell repertoires in COVID-19. This table comes from immunoSEQ multiplex PCR, and its TCRdb copy is limited to in-frame clones, with some not included. The sample gives 200,000 or so clones, approximately 86% of which show up once; 3.5% to 4% is in the top ten. The sequencing input was PBMCs or T cells enriched from blood (not recorded which). These receptors were obtained from a woman aged 40 to 49 with acute COVID-19.

V gene TRBV6-6 combines with J gene TRBJ2-6, with D perhaps TRBD1 (5 bases). The germline V gene has CDR1 MNHNY and CDR2 SVGAGI (reference sequence). This CDR3 is built from 17 residues. V lost 6 bases, J lost 0 bases, and 15 bases lay in between. This chain's CDR3 is CASSRRAGISGANVLTF. In DNA form, the CDR3 reads TGTGCCAGCAGCCGAAGGGCAGGGATCTCTGGGGCCAACGTCCTGACTTTC.

The chain is built from TRBV18 and TRBJ1-4, with TRBD1 identical over 7 bases. CDR3 length equals 15 residues. The germline gives CDR1 KGHSH, CDR2 LQKENI. The V and J ends lost 0 bases and 8 bases, in that order; junction bases with no gene match: 6. The chain's CDR3 is CASSPPGGIGEKLFF. The DNA of the CDR3 is TGTGCCAGCTCACCACCAGGGGGCATTGGAGAAAAACTGTTTTTT.

The chain uses TRBV2 and TRBJ1-2; D unclear. The CDR3 consists of 9 residues. Trimming cost V 9 bases and J 8 bases, with 7 bases left between them. From germline, CDR1 is SNHLY and CDR2 FYNNEI. The CDR3 reads CASSFGYTF. The CDR3 DNA sequence: TGTGCCAGTTCCTTCGGCTACACCTTC. The complete variable domain, with remaining parts taken from reference TRBV2 and TRBJ1-2, reads EPEVTQTPSHQVTQMGQEVILRCVPISNHLYFYWYRQILGQKVEFLVSFYNNEISEKSEIFDDQFSVERPDGSNFTLKIRSTKLEDSAMYFCASSFGYTFGSGTRLTVV.

The V call is TRBV12-3 or TRBV12-4, the J call TRBJ1-2, with D possibly being TRBD1 (6 bases). The CDR3 length is 12 residues. The V end was cut by 6 bases, the J end by 7 bases, with 12 bases between. CDR3 amino acids: CASRQGWRGYTF. In DNA, the CDR3 is TGTGCCAGCAGACAGGGATGGCGTGGCTACACCTTC.

The V call is TRBV9, the J call TRBJ2-2, with 10 bases matching TRBD1. Germline V CDR1 and CDR2: SGDLS, YYNGEE. Trimming at V came to 3 bases and at J to 7 bases, leaving 6 bases not matched to a gene. The CDR3 has 15 amino acids. CDR3 residues: CASSAGTGEVGELFF. CDR3 nucleotide sequence: TGTGCCAGCAGCGCCGGGACAGGGGAAGTCGGGGAGCTGTTTTTT.

The gene calls are TRBV18 and TRBJ1-4; unclear D gene. The V gene lost 0 bases and the J gene lost 7 bases, with 9 bases spanning the gap. The length of the CDR3 is 14 residues. Germline lookup yields CDR1 KGHSH and CDR2 LQKENI. The CDR3: CASSPPGGGEKLFF. Here the CDR3 DNA reads TGTGCCAGCTCACCACCGGGAGGAGGTGAAAAACTGTTTTTT.

This clone was detected only once. V gene TRBV4-1 combines with J gene TRBJ2-1; D is possibly TRBD2 (5 bases). The V end lost 4 bases, the J end lost 8 bases, and 15 bases lay between the germline ends. CDR1 is MGHRA, CDR2 YSYEKL, per germline. The CDR3 has 14 amino acids. CDR3: CASSRLASRDEQFF. In DNA form, the CDR3 reads TGCGCCAGCAGCCGGCTAGCATCAAGGGATGAGCAGTTCTTC.

This clone came up a few times. The chain recombines TRBV7-9 with TRBJ2-7, with 7 bases lining up with TRBD2. Germline V gene data show CDR1 as SEHNR and CDR2 as FQNEAQ (reference sequence). V shed 4 bases and J 9 bases; nucleotides not matched to a gene: 18. The CDR3 extends over 16 amino acids. The CDR3 region is CASSSPWTGGPPGQYF. The CDR3 DNA sequence: TGTGCCAGCAGCTCGCCCTGGACGGGGGGACCTCCCGGGCAGTACTTC.

The rearrangement links TRBV5-1 to TRBJ1-2; a possible D gene is TRBD1 (5 bases). The germline V and J ends were trimmed by 4 bases and 4 bases, with 14 bases remaining between them. CDR1 and CDR2 (germline): SGHRS, YFSETQ. The CDR3 runs 14 residues. Here the CDR3 reads CASSPETVAYGYTF. CDR3 nucleotide sequence: TGCGCCAGCAGCCCGGAGACAGTTGCCTATGGCTACACCTTC.

The chain is built from TRBV23-1 and TRBJ2-1, with TRBD2 matching over 8 bases. TRBV23-1 is given ORF status, its function remaining uncertain. J gave up 9 bases and V 4 bases, and 11 bases lay outside the gene matches. The CDR3 contains 15 residues. Here the CDR3 reads CASSPPSRGGREQFF. CDR3 nucleotides: TGCGCCAGCAGTCCACCTTCCCGGGGGGGGCGTGAGCAGTTCTTC.

This clone was seen only once. V and J are TRBV5-1 and TRBJ1-2; weak D call: TRBD1 (5 bases). Germline lookup yields CDR1 SGHRS and CDR2 YFSETQ. The V end was cut by 3 bases, the J end by 4 bases, with 16 bases between. This CDR3 is 15 amino acids long. The CDR3 is CASSSGGQGIYGYTF. DNA for the CDR3: TGCGCCAGCAGCTCCGGAGGGCAGGGCATCTATGGCTACACCTTC.

This chain joins TRBV6-5 and TRBJ2-7; D gene unclear. The length of the CDR3 is 15 residues. Germline CDR1 MNHEY, CDR2 SVGAGI. Trimming shortened V by 0 bases and J by 2 bases, and 11 bases separated the two germline ends. Here the CDR3 reads CASSYSSTGPYEQYF. CDR3 sequence (DNA): TGTGCCAGCAGTTACTCGAGTACGGGTCCCTACGAGCAGTACTTC.

The chain uses TRBV7-9 and TRBJ2-7; the D gene is possibly TRBD2 (6 bases). CDR3 length equals 15 residues. The germline V and J ends were trimmed by 7 bases and 5 bases, with 21 bases remaining between them. Germline V gene sequence: CDR1 SEHNR, CDR2 FQNEAQ (reference sequence). The CDR3 loop reads CASINRRGGIDEQYF. CDR3 bases: TGTGCCAGCATCAATAGGCGGGGCGGCATCGACGAGCAGTACTTC. Full variable domain (outside the CDR3, taken from reference TRBV7-9 and TRBJ2-7): DTGVSQNPRHKITKRGQNVTFRCDPISEHNRLYWYRQTLGQGPEFLTYFQNEAQLEKSRLLSDRFSAERPKGSFSTLEIQRTEQGDSAMYLCASINRRGGIDEQYFGPGTRLTVT.

The chain couples TRBV4-2 to TRBJ2-3; D unresolved. The CDR3 contains 16 residues. Deletions cut 0 bases from V and 0 bases from J, with 10 bases between. Per the germline V gene, CDR1 is LGHNA and CDR2 is YNFKEQ. The CDR3: CASSQDRALSTDTQYF. The CDR3 DNA is TGTGCCAGCAGCCAAGATCGAGCTCTAAGCACAGATACGCAGTATTTT.

V is TRBV11-3 and J is TRBJ2-7; 8 nucleotides line up with TRBD1. CDR1 SGHNT and CDR2 YENEEA come from the germline V gene. The CDR3 is made up of 16 amino acids. V shed 5 bases, J shed 4 bases, and the junction held 13 bases outside the gene matches. The CDR3 region has the DNA TGTGCCAGCAGCAATACGGACAGGGTGAAAGTTTACGAGCAGTACTTC. Translating gives CASSNTDRVKVYEQYF.

V gene TRBV25-1 combines with J gene TRBJ2-7, with a possible D match to TRBD2 (5 bases). The CDR3 length is 14 residues. CDR1 and CDR2 from the germline V gene are MGHDK and SYGVNS. Trimming took 7 bases from V and 0 from J, leaving 13 bases between them. The CDR3 loop is CASTPRAASYEQYF. The DNA of the CDR3 is TGTGCCAGCACGCCGAGGGCCGCCTCCTACGAGCAGTACTTC.

This clone occurred once. V and J are TRBV7-8 and TRBJ2-7; perhaps TRBD2 as D (6 bases). Germline CDR1 reads SGHVS; CDR2 reads FQNEAQ. The CDR3 length is 17 residues. Trimming took off 3 bases at V and 3 bases at J, with 21 bases between the two ends. The CDR3 nucleotides are TGTGCCAGCAGCTTCAACTCTGAGACTAGATTCGGCTACGAGCAGTACTTC. Translating it yields CASSFNSETRFGYEQYF. Based on the CDR3 plus reference TRBV7-8 and TRBJ2-7, the full variable domain is GAGVSQSPRYKVAKRGQDVALRCDPISGHVSLFWYQQALGQGPEFLTYFQNEAQLDKSGLPSDRFFAERPEGSVSTLKIQRTQQEDSAVYLCASSFNSETRFGYEQYFGPGTRLTVT.

The V gene is TRBV15, the J gene TRBJ2-1; tentatively, D is TRBD2 (6 bases). In germline, CDR1 is LNHNV, CDR2 YYDKDF (reference sequence). The CDR3 covers 18 residues. Trimming took off 5 bases at V and 0 bases at J, with 20 bases between the two ends. The CDR3 reads CATSPGLATPSSYNEQFF. CDR3 coding DNA: TGTGCCACCAGCCCGGGACTTGCGACCCCAAGCTCCTACAATGAGCAGTTCTTC. The full variable domain, rest sourced from reference TRBV15 and TRBJ2-1, is DAMVIQNPRYQVTQFGKPVTLSCSQTLNHNVMYWYQQKSSQAPKLLFHYYDKDFNNEADTPDNFQSRRPNTSFCFLDIRSPGLGDTAMYLCATSPGLATPSSYNEQFFGPGTRLTVL.

This chain links TRBV29-1 with TRBJ2-3; perhaps TRBD1 as D (5 bases). CDR1 and CDR2 from the germline V gene are SQVTM and ANQGSEA. The CDR3 loop spans 13 amino acids. Trimming left V 3 bases short and J 5 bases short, with 12 bases between. The CDR3 nucleotides read TGCAGCGTTGAGTCAGGGTTCGGAGATACGCAGTATTTT. Translated: CSVESGFGDTQYF.

The rearrangement links TRBV24-1 to TRBJ2-1; D is possibly TRBD2 (5 bases). CDR1 is KGHDR and CDR2 is SFDVKD in the germline V gene. The CDR3 runs to 13 residues. V lost 5 bases and J 10 bases, leaving 14 bases between the germline ends. The CDR3 sequence: CATSGTSGWEQFF. The CDR3 DNA follows: TGTGCCACCAGTGGTACTAGTGGGTGGGAGCAGTTCTTC.

The chain employs TRBV10-1 and TRBJ2-2; D ambiguous. V lost 5 bases, J lost 3 bases, and 4 bases lay in between. The CDR3 spans 12 residues. Germline V gene data show CDR1 as WNHNN and CDR2 as SYGVQD (reference sequence). CDR3 amino acids: CASSPDTGELFF. In nucleotides, the CDR3 is TGCGCCAGCAGTCCGGACACCGGGGAGCTGTTTTTT.

The J gene is TRBJ2-5, the V gene TRBV13; the match to TRBD2 covers 7 bases. V shed 8 bases and J 2 bases; nucleotides not matched to a gene: 2. The germline V gene has CDR1 PRHDT and CDR2 FYEKMQ (reference sequence). The CDR3 has 12 amino acids. CDR3 nucleotide sequence: TGTGCCAGCGGGAGGGGACAAGAGACCCAGTACTTC. The encoded protein is CASGRGQETQYF.

This clone appeared once. The V gene is TRBV28, the J gene TRBJ2-1, with a weak D call TRBD2 (6 bases). The germline V gene has CDR1 MDHEN and CDR2 SYDVKM. The CDR3 is 14 amino acids. Trimming removed 6 bases at V and 15 bases at J, with 24 bases between. In DNA, the CDR3 is TGTGCCAGCAGCCGCCTCCAGGAGGGGACCAATGCGTTCTTC. It yields the protein CASSRLQEGTNAFF. Drawing the rest from reference TRBV28 and TRBJ2-1, the complete variable domain is DVKVTQSSRYLVKRTGEKVFLECVQDMDHENMFWYRQDPGLGLRLIYFSYDVKMKEKGDIPEGYSVSREKKERFSLILESASTNQTSMYLCASSRLQEGTNAFFGPGTRLTVL.

The CDR3 is CASGLGDAYNEQFF. The CDR3 DNA follows: TGTGCTAGTGGTTTGGGAGATGCCTACAATGAGCAGTTCTTC. The genes are TRBV12-5 and TRBJ2-1; D uncertain. Germline V gene data show CDR1 as LGHNT and CDR2 as FRNRAP. This CDR3 is built from 14 residues. Trimming left V 1 base short and J 2 bases short, with 6 bases between.

The chain uses TRBV27 and TRBJ2-2, with D possibly matching TRBD1 (7 bases). The CDR3 is 15 residues long. V lost 2 bases to trimming and J lost 3 bases, with 10 bases between them. CDR1 MNHEY and CDR2 SMNVEV come from the germline V gene (reference sequence). In nucleotides, the CDR3 is TGTGCCAGCAGTTTAGGAGGGGGCTACACCGGGGAGCTGTTTTTT. Encoded protein: CASSLGGGYTGELFF.

The chain joins TRBV4-3 to TRBJ2-1, with D possibly TRBD2 on 5 matching bases. V shed 0 bases and J shed 0 bases, with 9 bases lying between them. The CDR3 loop spans 16 amino acids. In germline, CDR1 is LGHNA, CDR2 YSLEER. Here the CDR3 reads CASSQDSGNSYNEQFF. CDR3 coding DNA: TGCGCCAGCAGCCAAGACAGCGGCAACTCCTACAATGAGCAGTTCTTC.

The V gene is TRBV7-2, the J gene TRBJ2-7; D is possibly TRBD1 (6 bases). Trimming cost V 0 bases and J 4 bases, with 25 bases left between them. Per germline, CDR1 SGHTA and CDR2 FQGNSA. The length of the CDR3 is 19 residues. CDR3 region: CASSLALPSGAVKDYEQYF. CDR3 nucleotides: TGTGCCAGCAGCTTAGCGCTTCCCTCAGGGGCCGTAAAAGATTACGAGCAGTACTTC.

This clone appeared many times. V gene TRBV15 combines with J gene TRBJ2-7, with 8 nucleotides matching TRBD2. The CDR3 has 18 amino acids. V lost 0 bases to trimming and J lost 0 bases; unmatched junction nucleotides: 10. Germline V gives CDR1 LNHNV, CDR2 YYDKDF (reference sequence). The CDR3 sequence is CATSRDYPSGTSSYEQYF. CDR3 DNA sequence: TGTGCCACCAGCAGAGATTACCCATCAGGGACTAGCTCCTACGAGCAGTACTTC.

V usage is TRBV10-1 and J usage is TRBJ2-5; 7 nucleotides align to TRBD1. The V gene's germline CDR1 is WNHNN and CDR2 SYGVQD (reference sequence). The CDR3 covers 15 residues. V shed 0 bases and J 6 bases; nucleotides not matched to a gene: 7. The CDR3 spells CASSESGTVLKTQYF. In DNA, the CDR3 is TGCGCCAGCAGTGAGTCTGGGACAGTCTTGAAGACCCAGTACTTC.

The chain combines TRBV29-1 with TRBJ2-3; 7 bases line up with TRBD2. With 4 bases clipped from V and 4 bases from J, the junction kept 17 bases outside the gene matches. Germline CDR1 reads SQVTM; CDR2 reads ANQGSEA. The CDR3 length is 17 residues. CDR3: CSVVLKKRLARADTQYF. CDR3 in DNA: TGCAGCGTTGTCCTCAAAAAGAGACTAGCCCGAGCAGATACGCAGTATTTT.